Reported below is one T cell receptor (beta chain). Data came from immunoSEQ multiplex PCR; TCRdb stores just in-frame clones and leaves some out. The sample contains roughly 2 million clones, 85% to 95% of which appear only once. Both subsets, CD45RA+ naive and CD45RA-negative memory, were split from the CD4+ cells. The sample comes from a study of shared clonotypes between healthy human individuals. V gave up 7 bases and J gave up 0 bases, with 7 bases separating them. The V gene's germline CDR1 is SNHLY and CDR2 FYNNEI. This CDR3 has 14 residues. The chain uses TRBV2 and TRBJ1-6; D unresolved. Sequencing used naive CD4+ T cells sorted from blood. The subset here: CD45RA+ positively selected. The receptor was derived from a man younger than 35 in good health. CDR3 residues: CASKSYSYNSPLHF. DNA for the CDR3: TGTGCCAGCAAGTCCTACTCCTATAATTCACCCCTCCACTTT. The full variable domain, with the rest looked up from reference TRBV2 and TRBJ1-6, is EPEVTQTPSHQVTQMGQEVILRCVPISNHLYFYWYRQILGQKVEFLVSFYNNEISEKSEIFDDQFSVERPDGSNFTLKIRSTKLEDSAMYFCASKSYSYNSPLHFGNGTRLTVT.